The 11 T cell receptor beta chains presented below share a single source sample, sequenced in a study of radiotherapy plus CTLA-4 blockade in lung cancer. The table came from immunoSEQ multiplex PCR; TCRdb's copy has only in-frame clones and leaves some out. The sample records tens of thousands of clones, around 71% being singletons. Sequencing was performed on peripheral blood, taken from a patient treated with radiotherapy plus ipilimumab. Receptors were obtained from a human donor with non-small cell lung cancer whose response to radiotherapy plus ipilimumab could not be evaluated.

The rearrangement uses TRBV5-1 and TRBJ2-7; 10 nucleotides align to TRBD2. The V and J ends lost 4 bases and 0 bases, in that order; junction bases with no gene match: 7. CDR3 length equals 16 residues. Germline-derived CDR1 and CDR2 are SGHRS and YFSETQ. The CDR3, as DNA: TGCGCCAGCAGCAGCTCGGGACTAGCGTTCTCCTACGAGCAGTACTTC. It translates to CASSSSGLAFSYEQYF.

The rearrangement joins TRBV2 to TRBJ2-4; 7 bases agree with TRBD1. The CDR3 runs 14 residues. V dropped 5 bases and J dropped 6; count of bases not matched to a gene: 7. Looked up from germline, CDR1 is SNHLY and CDR2 is FYNNEI. CDR3 sequence reads: CASSTGQAGNIQYF. The CDR3 DNA sequence: TGTGCCAGCAGTACCGGACAGGCCGGAAACATTCAGTACTTC.

The chain uses TRBV5-6 and TRBJ2-1, with D maybe TRBD1 (5 bases). The V gene lost 2 bases and the J gene lost 8 bases, with 14 bases spanning the gap. Germline CDR1 SGHDT, CDR2 YYEEEE. CDR3 length equals 14 residues. The CDR3 sequence is CASSFNRGAHEQFF. As DNA, the CDR3 is TGTGCCAGCAGCTTTAACCGTGGGGCCCATGAGCAGTTCTTC.

This clone appeared once. The chain employs TRBV30 and TRBJ1-1, with 9 bases fitting TRBD1. V trimming: 7 bases; J trimming: 0 bases; junction bases outside the gene matches: 6. Germline assignment: CDR1 GTSNPN and CDR2 SVGIG (reference sequence). This CDR3 contains 14 residues. CDR3: CAFGTGNMNTEAFF. CDR3 coding DNA: TGTGCCTTTGGGACAGGGAACATGAACACTGAAGCTTTCTTT.

The CDR3 spells CSVGGGDLAKNIQYF. In DNA, the CDR3 is TGCAGCGTTGGGGGAGGGGACTTAGCCAAAAACATTCAGTACTTC. The rearrangement links TRBV29-1 to TRBJ2-4; 7 bases line up with TRBD2. The CDR3 loop spans 15 amino acids. The J segment lost 0 bases and the V segment lost 4 bases, leaving 6 bases of the junction unmatched. Germline values: CDR1 SQVTM, CDR2 ANQGSEA.

This clone was picked up one time. The genes are TRBV5-6 and TRBJ2-5; 10 positions match TRBD2. V gave up 0 bases and J gave up 1 base; unmatched junction bases: 6. The CDR3 is 17 residues long. CDR1 is SGHDT and CDR2 is YYEEEE in the germline V gene. CDR3 nucleotide sequence: TGTGCCAGCAGCTTGGATGCTAGCGGGAGAGGCCAAGAGACCCAGTACTTC. It encodes CASSLDASGRGQETQYF.

This sequence joins TRBV18 and TRBJ1-5; D unclear. V shed 6 bases and J shed 1 base, with 10 bases lying between them. The germline V gene encodes CDR1 KGHSH and CDR2 LQKENI. There are 14 residues in the CDR3. The CDR3 is CASSPSVSNQPQHF. For the CDR3, the DNA is TGTGCCAGCTCTCCTTCTGTGAGCAATCAGCCCCAGCATTTT.

The V call is TRBV19, the J call TRBJ1-1, with D uncertain. The CDR3 spans 14 residues. The germline V gene has CDR1 LNHDA and CDR2 SQIVND (reference sequence). V shed 3 bases and J shed 7 bases, with 15 bases lying between them. The CDR3 DNA is TGTGCCAGTAGTATTTCTATTTCGAGCCTTGAAGCTTTCTTT. Translated, it gives CASSISISSLEAFF.

The chain combines TRBV2 with TRBJ1-5, with D perhaps matching TRBD1 (6 bases). Trimming pared 6 bases from V and 0 bases from J, leaving 15 bases between. The CDR3 totals 16 residues. The germline V gene has CDR1 SNHLY and CDR2 FYNNEI. The CDR3 bases are TGTGCCAGCAGATCGGGGGGCACGTATAGCAATCAGCCCCAGCATTTT. Translation: CASRSGGTYSNQPQHF.

This chain links TRBV30 with TRBJ2-7, with TRBD1 as a possible D gene (6 bases). This CDR3 has 12 amino acids. CDR1 and CDR2 (germline): GTSNPN, SVGIG (reference sequence). V was cut by 8 bases and J by 6 bases, with 17 bases left in between. The CDR3 sequence: CASDNQGFEQYF. As DNA, the CDR3 is TGTGCCAGTGACAATCAGGGGTTCGAGCAGTACTTC.

This clone showed up just a few times. The CDR3 DNA is TGCAGCGTTGAAGATATTCAGGGTTTAGGATTAGAGACCCAGTACTTC. Translated, it gives CSVEDIQGLGLETQYF. The chain joins TRBV29-1 to TRBJ2-5; TRBD1 might be the D (5 bases). This CDR3 contains 16 residues. Germline V gives CDR1 SQVTM, CDR2 ANQGSEA. V lost 0 bases and J lost 4, with 18 bases in between.